These T cell receptor beta chains were read from a single sample in a study of T-cell memory formation after mild COVID-19. Each CDR3 protein is one row after TCRdb ran MiXCR on the 5' RACE reads. The sample consists of 550,000 to 700,000 distinct CDR3 sequences, roughly 18% of them appearing once. The source material was PBMCs or a T cell subset sorted from them (not recorded which). The receptors shown here come from an adult woman who had mild COVID-19 (a few samples of this study predate the infection). Cell type and time point are not known. The conserved cysteine and the conserved F or W are not part of the CDR3 here.

j_call v_call cdr3_aa
TRBJ1-3 TRBV5-1 ASSPSSGKSSGNTIY
TRBJ2-7 TRBV5-1 ASSQPTSNDYEQY
TRBJ1-3 TRBV2 ASSRQDGNTIY
TRBJ2-7 TRBV7-9 ASSLGLADREQY
TRBJ2-5 TRBV18 ASSPPAFGSEGETQY
TRBJ2-6 TRBV4-1 ASSARTGSSGANVLT
TRBJ2-1 TRBV29-1 SAWTSGGSSYNEQF
TRBJ2-2 TRBV12-3/TRBV12-4 ASRSGTGDTGELF
TRBJ2-1 TRBV5-1 ASSSQTEQF
TRBJ2-2 TRBV11-3 ASSLGSGNANTGELF
TRBJ2-5 TRBV12-3/TRBV12-4 ASTPGLAEDPGETQY
TRBJ2-3 TRBV24-1 ATSETGTSDTQY
TRBJ2-7 TRBV6-1 ASSSVFWTSGGFYEQY
TRBJ2-1 TRBV15 ATSAGSGVDNEQF
TRBJ1-2 TRBV19 ASRGGHGYT
TRBJ2-4 TRBV10-3 AISESGAKAKNIQY
TRBJ1-2 TRBV20-1 SARGPGQGGGYT
TRBJ1-5 TRBV3-1 ASSPPGGPQH
TRBJ1-2 TRBV15 ATSRSAYGYT
TRBJ2-7 TRBV19 ASSLTGVLGEQY
TRBJ2-1 TRBV5-1 ASKGLAGGNNEQF
TRBJ1-6 TRBV7-2 ASRHYDRDKPLH
TRBJ1-5 TRBV24-1 ATSETGKSNQPQH
TRBJ2-5 TRBV20-1 SASRTETQY
TRBJ2-7 TRBV15 ATSRDAPTGSSYEQY
TRBJ2-7 TRBV7-9 ASNSPGQGTYEQY
TRBJ2-7 TRBV7-2 ASSYLTPYEQY
TRBJ2-7 TRBV12-3/TRBV12-4 ASSFGEGTIGEQY
TRBJ2-5 TRBV12-3/TRBV12-4 ASSFIVAVSQETQY
TRBJ1-1 TRBV12-3/TRBV12-4 ASGQSAGTEAF
TRBJ2-3 TRBV5-5 ASSYSSSTDTQY
TRBJ1-4 TRBV12-3/TRBV12-4 ASKRSTNEKLF
TRBJ2-3 TRBV12-3/TRBV12-4 ASSLTAAGDTQY
TRBJ2-3 TRBV7-2 ASSLRGQGISDTQY
TRBJ2-5 TRBV5-1 ASSFLAGVRQGETQY
TRBJ2-5 TRBV12-3/TRBV12-4 ASSSPGGGGETQY
TRBJ2-7 TRBV24-1 ATSDSGTYEQY
TRBJ1-2 TRBV11-2 ASSLDGGLGSYGYT
TRBJ1-2 TRBV12-3/TRBV12-4 ASSLATGGRNYGYT
TRBJ2-1 TRBV20-1 SARAPASGRNEQF
TRBJ2-5 TRBV4-1 ASSQARYQETQY
TRBJ2-1 TRBV7-9 ASSVTSREQF
TRBJ1-2 TRBV24-1 ATSDLTHRGNNYGYT
TRBJ2-1 TRBV4-2 ASSQGLAGDQTGQF
TRBJ2-5 TRBV27 ASSPIAEGETQY
TRBJ1-1 TRBV28 ASSSTTGVLNTEAF
TRBJ2-7 TRBV20-1 SATTSGLYEQY
TRBJ2-2 TRBV7-2 ASSLARADTGELF
TRBJ2-3 TRBV11-2 ASSSTGTQTGAQY
TRBJ2-7 TRBV7-9 ASSPGRNEQY
TRBJ2-1 TRBV7-9 ASSFHGHEQF
TRBJ2-3 TRBV4-3 ASSQGRPWDPTDTQY